A single T cell receptor (beta chain) is shown here with its context. Its antigen remains unknown. Method: immunoSEQ multiplex PCR; TCRdb's copy keeps in-frame clones and lacks some. The profile covers around 40,000 clones, with 85% to 95% appearing a single time and more than 0.45% taken by the ten largest. This specimen comes from a study of graft-versus-host responses after intestinal transplantation. Study in general: Multivisceral, liver-intestinal, or isolated intestinal grafts went to recipients. Whole-study findings and limits: GvH clones turned up in recipient marrow; some had shown up first in ileum or blood.

In germline, CDR1 is LGHNT, CDR2 FRNRAP. CDR3 size: 14 residues. Trimming removed 3 bases at V and 5 bases at J, with 13 bases between. The sequence was obtained from a human donor who was the organ donor for an intestinal transplant. This chain links TRBV12-5 with TRBJ1-1; D may be TRBD1 (5 bases). The sample here was unstimulated CD8+ T cells sorted from spleen or lymph node cells, taken before transplant. The CDR3 here is CASGFGTLETEAFF. The CDR3 coding sequence is TGTGCTAGTGGTTTCGGGACCTTGGAGACTGAAGCTTTCTTT. The full variable domain, completed using reference TRBV12-5 and TRBJ1-1, is DARVTQTPRHKVTEMGQEVTMRCQPILGHNTVFWYRQTMMQGLELLAYFRNRAPLDDSGMPKDRFSAEMPDATLATLKIQPSEPRDSAVYFCASGFGTLETEAFFGQGTRLTVV.